This TCR beta chain comes out of a study of T cells in Graves' hyperthyroidism and ophthalmopathy. Study context: Specimen type is peripheral blood, collected at initial diagnosis prior to any treatment. Overall study findings and caveats: Ophthalmopathy and stable hyperthyroidism were told apart by a 13 V-J model.

With regard to this clonotype: Its antigen is currently unknown.

Subjects aged 18 to 65 presented with newly diagnosed hyperthyroidism of less than 2 months' duration. Clinical symptoms, serum thyroxine and TRAb, thyroid ultrasound and orbital computed tomography together formed the diagnostic basis. Researchers took RNA transcripts and amplified the TCR beta CDR3 regions from them. The primer set for the first-round RT-PCR of the TCR CDR3 was HTBI. TCRdb re-called the multiplex PCR reads through MiXCR, storing one row per CDR3 protein. The repertoire includes under 700,000 distinct CDR3 sequences, 16% of them detected once, and 18% sits in the top ten. Sample: blood. The receptor was derived from a woman aged 18-29 years with Graves' hyperthyroidism.

CDR3 protein: CASIPRATGGYSGANVLTF. The CDR3 bases are TGTGCCAGTATCCCCCGTGCCACAGGTGGATATTCTGGGGCCAACGTCCTGACTTTC. The rearrangement links TRBV19 to TRBJ2-6; D is possibly TRBD1 (5 bases). Germline-derived CDR1 and CDR2 are LNHDA and SQIVND (reference sequence). The length of the CDR3 is 19 residues. The V end lost 7 bases, the J end lost 1 base, and 23 bases lay between the germline ends.